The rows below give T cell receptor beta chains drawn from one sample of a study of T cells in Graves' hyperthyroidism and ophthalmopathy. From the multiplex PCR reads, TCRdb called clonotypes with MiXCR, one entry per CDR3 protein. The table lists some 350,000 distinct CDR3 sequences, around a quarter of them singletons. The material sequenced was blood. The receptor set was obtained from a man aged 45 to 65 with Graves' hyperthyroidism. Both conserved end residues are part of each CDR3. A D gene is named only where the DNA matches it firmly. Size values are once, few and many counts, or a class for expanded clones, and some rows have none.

CASSYKGLADGNEQFF,TGTGCCAGCAGCTATAAAGGGTTGGCTGACGGCAATGAGCAGTTCTTC,.,.,TRBJ2-1,TRBV7-9
CASSHLRETQYF,TGTGCCAGCAGCCACTTACGAGAGACCCAGTACTTC,.,few,TRBJ2-5,TRBV3-1
CASSFDRGTGELFF,TGTGCCAGCAGCTTCGACAGGGGCACCGGGGAGCTGTTTTTT,TRBD1,.,TRBJ2-2,TRBV11-2
CASSVGASNPPQHF,TGTGCCAGCAGTGTGGGGGCGAGCAATCCGCCCCAGCATTTT,.,many,TRBJ1-5,TRBV12-3/TRBV12-4
CASSSGLVQYF,TGTGCCAGCAGCTCGGGTCTTGTGCAGTACTTC,.,.,TRBJ2-7,TRBV6-1
CSTKGAGISSYNEQFF,TGCAGCACGAAGGGGGCGGGGATTAGCTCCTACAATGAGCAGTTCTTC,.,many,TRBJ2-1,TRBV29-1
CASSTSGPTANTGELFF,TGTGCCAGCAGCACCAGCGGGCCGACAGCGAACACCGGGGAGCTGTTTTTT,.,.,TRBJ2-2,TRBV12-3/TRBV12-4
CASSERTGRENEQFF,TGTGCCAGCAGTGAGCGGACAGGGAGGGAGAATGAGCAGTTCTTC,.,.,TRBJ2-1,TRBV2
CASSLDRGVGRTEAFF,TGTGCCAGCAGCTTAGATCGAGGGGTGGGGCGCACTGAAGCTTTCTTT,.,few,TRBJ1-1,TRBV11-2
CASSPSRAMFHEQYF,TGTGCCAGCAGTCCAAGTAGGGCTATGTTCCACGAGCAGTACTTC,.,.,TRBJ2-7,TRBV2
CASSVHRDGNTEAFF,TGTGCCAGCAGCGTCCACAGGGATGGGAACACTGAAGCTTTCTTT,.,few,TRBJ1-1,TRBV3-1
CASSIDLVQSYTF,TGTGCCAGTAGTATAGATTTGGTCCAATCCTACACCTTC,.,once,TRBJ1-2,TRBV19
CASSLDFSDTQYF,TGTGCCAGCAGTTTAGACTTTTCAGATACGCAGTATTTT,.,.,TRBJ2-3,TRBV12-3/TRBV12-4
CASSTTSYADTQYF,TGTGCCAGCAGTACAACTAGCTACGCAGATACGCAGTATTTT,.,few,TRBJ2-3,TRBV27
CASSLRRLNQPQHF,TGTGCCAGCAGCCTCAGGAGACTCAATCAGCCCCAGCATTTT,.,many,TRBJ1-5,TRBV28
CASSLLGADGEQYF,TGCGCCAGCAGCTTGTTAGGGGCGGACGGCGAGCAGTACTTC,.,.,TRBJ2-7,TRBV5-1
CASRPSGSGYEQYF,TGTGCCAGCAGACCAAGCGGGAGTGGGTACGAGCAGTACTTC,TRBD2,many,TRBJ2-7,TRBV6-1
CASSHETGGAGELFF,TGTGCCAGCAGCCATGAGACAGGGGGGGCCGGGGAGCTGTTTTTT,TRBD1,.,TRBJ2-2,TRBV5-6
CASAPPENSPLHF,TGTGCCAGTGCCCCTCCCGAGAATTCACCCCTCCACTTT,.,.,TRBJ1-6,TRBV13
CATSRGTGADTQYF,TGTGCCACCAGCAGAGGAACGGGGGCAGATACGCAGTATTTT,.,few,TRBJ2-3,TRBV15
CASSPSSTQNTEAFF,TGTGCCAGCTCACCATCGTCAACCCAAAACACTGAAGCTTTCTTT,.,many,TRBJ1-1,TRBV18
CASSALSNPKNIQYF,TGTGCCAGCAGTGCGTTAAGTAATCCCAAAAACATTCAGTACTTC,.,few,TRBJ2-4,TRBV6-2/TRBV6-3
CASSLARFAGAFF,TGTGCCAGCAGCTTGGCCAGGTTTGCAGGAGCTTTCTTT,.,.,TRBJ1-1,TRBV5-6
CATSDHSSSGNTIYF,TGTGCCACCAGTGACCATTCAAGCTCTGGAAACACCATATATTTT,.,.,TRBJ1-3,TRBV24-1
CASSRDGYTAYEQYF,TGCGCCAGCAGCCGGGATGGGTATACTGCTTACGAGCAGTACTTC,.,few,TRBJ2-7,TRBV5-1
CASSLDRGPQHF,TGTGCCAGCTCACTCGACCGGGGGCCCCAGCATTTT,.,.,TRBJ1-5,TRBV5-1
CASTHLSAGGRVDTEAFF,TGTGCCAGCACCCACCTGTCAGCGGGTGGGAGAGTGGACACTGAAGCTTTCTTT,.,.,TRBJ1-1,TRBV6-1
CASSLLGQGLHEQYF,TGCGCCAGCAGCTTGTTAGGGCAGGGTCTCCACGAGCAGTACTTC,.,many,TRBJ2-7,TRBV5-1
CASKRQGGQPQHF,TGTGCCAGCAAGCGACAGGGTGGACAGCCCCAGCATTTT,TRBD1,many,TRBJ1-5,TRBV28
CASSVDGWGMNTEAFF,TGTGCCAGCAGCGTAGACGGCTGGGGGATGAACACTGAAGCTTTCTTT,.,.,TRBJ1-1,TRBV9
CASSLDGAVTEAFF,TGTGCCAGCAGCTTGGATGGGGCTGTCACTGAAGCTTTCTTT,.,few,TRBJ1-1,TRBV5-4
CASSSRLADTDTQYF,TGTGCCAGCAGTTCCAGACTAGCGGACACAGATACGCAGTATTTT,TRBD2,few,TRBJ2-3,TRBV27
CASSPSNYGYTF,TGTGCCAGCAGCCCCTCTAACTATGGCTACACCTTC,.,many,TRBJ1-2,TRBV12-3/TRBV12-4
CASSWTGDYNEQFF,TGTGCCAGCAGTTGGACAGGGGACTACAATGAGCAGTTCTTC,TRBD1,many,TRBJ2-1,TRBV6-1
CASSLRQTEAFF,TGTGCCAGCAGTTTAAGGCAGACTGAAGCTTTCTTT,.,many,TRBJ1-1,TRBV28
CASKGGRMYEDTQYF,TGTGCCAGCAAGGGGGGAAGAATGTATGAAGATACGCAGTATTTT,.,many,TRBJ2-3,TRBV2
CASSEGQGYNEQFF,TGTGCCAGCAGTGAGGGACAGGGCTACAATGAGCAGTTCTTC,TRBD1,few,TRBJ2-1,TRBV25-1
CATLRDYSYNEQFF,TGTGCCACCTTAAGGGACTACTCCTACAATGAGCAGTTCTTC,TRBD2,many,TRBJ2-1,TRBV6-2/TRBV6-3
CASSSGFALAEGGDTQYF,TGTGCCAGCAGCTCAGGCTTCGCCCTAGCGGAGGGCGGAGATACGCAGTATTTT,TRBD2,many,TRBJ2-3,TRBV7-9
CASSPGTGKYGYTF,TGTGCCAGCAGCCCCGGGACAGGGAAGTATGGCTACACCTTC,TRBD1,.,TRBJ1-2,TRBV7-2
CASSLDGSSTGELFF,TGTGCCAGCAGCTTGGACGGAAGCTCCACCGGGGAGCTGTTTTTT,.,.,TRBJ2-2,TRBV5-6
CASSLVGSNQPQHF,TGTGCCAGCAGTTTAGTGGGGAGCAATCAGCCCCAGCATTTT,.,many,TRBJ1-5,TRBV12-3/TRBV12-4
CASSITGDRNQPQHF,TGTGCCAGCAGTATTACCGGGGACAGAAATCAGCCCCAGCATTTT,TRBD1,.,TRBJ1-5,TRBV2
CASKAAGVGTDTQYF,TGTGCCAGTAAAGCGGCGGGAGTGGGCACAGATACGCAGTATTTT,TRBD2,many,TRBJ2-3,TRBV19
CSASGRSYTQYF,TGCAGTGCTAGCGGGAGGAGTTATACGCAGTATTTT,TRBD2,many,TRBJ2-3,TRBV20-1
CASSPPTGFFRFAQFF,TGCGCCAGCAGCCCACCGACAGGGTTTTTTCGCTTCGCGCAGTTCTTC,TRBD1,few,TRBJ2-1,TRBV5-1
CASSDGTSGSGETQYF,TGTGCCAGCAGCGACGGGACTAGCGGGAGTGGGGAGACCCAGTACTTC,TRBD2,.,TRBJ2-5,TRBV5-1
CASKEPGGAGNEQFF,TGCGCCAGCAAGGAGCCGGGGGGCGCGGGCAATGAGCAGTTCTTC,.,.,TRBJ2-1,TRBV5-1
CASSSRDRAYGYTF,TGTGCCAGCAGCTCCCGGGACAGGGCATATGGCTACACCTTC,TRBD1,.,TRBJ1-2,TRBV5-8
CASSLGGLAAYEQYF,TGTGCCAGCAGTTTGGGCGGACTAGCGGCTTACGAGCAGTACTTC,TRBD2,many,TRBJ2-7,TRBV28
CASSADLNTEAFF,TGTGCCAGCAGTGCCGATCTGAACACTGAAGCTTTCTTT,.,.,TRBJ1-1,TRBV6-1
CSARDWDSGANVLTF,TGCAGTGCTAGAGATTGGGATTCTGGGGCCAACGTCCTGACTTTC,.,.,TRBJ2-6,TRBV20-1
CASSVGQAYYEQYF,TGCGCCAGCAGCGTGGGACAGGCTTACTACGAGCAGTACTTC,TRBD1,.,TRBJ2-7,TRBV5-1
CASSRAAGAGYEQYF,TGTGCCAGCAGCCGAGCAGCGGGAGCAGGATACGAGCAGTACTTC,TRBD2,.,TRBJ2-7,TRBV11-2